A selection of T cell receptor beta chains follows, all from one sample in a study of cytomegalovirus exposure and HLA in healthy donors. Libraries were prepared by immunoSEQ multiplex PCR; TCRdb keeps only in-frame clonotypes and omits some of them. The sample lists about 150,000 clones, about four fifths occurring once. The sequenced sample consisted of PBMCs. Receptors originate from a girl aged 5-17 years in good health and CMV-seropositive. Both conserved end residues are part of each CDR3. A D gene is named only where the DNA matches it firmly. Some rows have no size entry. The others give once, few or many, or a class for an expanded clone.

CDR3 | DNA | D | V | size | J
CASSDWDSHETQYF | TGTGCCAGCAGTGATTGGGACAGTCACGAGACCCAGTACTTC | TRBD1 | TRBV6-1 | . | TRBJ2-5
CASTTGQGDTEAFF | TGCGCCAGCACCACGGGACAGGGGGACACTGAAGCTTTCTTT | TRBD1 | TRBV5-1 | . | TRBJ1-1
CASSLESSYNSPLHF | TGTGCCAGCAGCTTAGAGAGCTCCTATAATTCACCCCTCCACTTT | . | TRBV11-2 | . | TRBJ1-6
CASSDEANTEAFF | TGTGCCAGCAGTGACGAGGCGAACACTGAAGCTTTCTTT | . | TRBV6-4 | . | TRBJ1-1
CATLVGADYGYTF | TGTGCCACCCTTGTAGGGGCCGACTATGGCTACACCTTC | . | TRBV10-3 | . | TRBJ1-2
CASSLGQGTYEQYF | TGTGCCAGCAGCTTGGGACAGGGCACCTACGAGCAGTACTTC | TRBD1 | TRBV7-2 | once | TRBJ2-7
CASSVAGGTDTQYF | TGTGCCAGCAGTGTAGCGGGGGGGACAGATACGCAGTATTTT | TRBD2 | TRBV6-4 | . | TRBJ2-3
CASSFSWGVWSEAFF | TGTGCCAGCAGTTTTTCCTGGGGGGTTTGGTCTGAAGCTTTCTTT | . | TRBV27 | . | TRBJ1-1
CASSVAQEALNEQFF | TGTGCCAGCAGCGTAGCGCAGGAGGCGCTTAATGAGCAGTTCTTC | . | TRBV9 | . | TRBJ2-1
CASSKDSLEQYF | TGTGCCAGCAGCAAGGACAGTCTTGAGCAGTACTTC | . | TRBV5-4 | . | TRBJ2-7
CASSIGDYYNEQFF | TGTGCCAGTAGTATAGGGGACTACTACAATGAGCAGTTCTTC | TRBD2 | TRBV19 | once | TRBJ2-1
CSVDGGAGNEQFF | TGCAGCGTTGATGGGGGTGCGGGGAATGAGCAGTTCTTC | . | TRBV29-1 | . | TRBJ2-1
CASSLPRSSYEQYF | TGTGCCAGCAGCTTACCGAGGAGCTCCTACGAGCAGTACTTC | . | TRBV11-2 | once | TRBJ2-7
CASSFGQGQEAFF | TGTGCCAGCAGTTTTGGACAGGGGCAAGAAGCTTTCTTT | TRBD1 | TRBV27 | . | TRBJ1-1
CASSPRTGFIYTF | TGTGCCAGCAGCCCCCGGACAGGATTTATCTACACCTTC | TRBD1 | TRBV9 | . | TRBJ1-2
CSVEYQVNTEAFF | TGCAGCGTAGAATACCAGGTGAACACTGAAGCTTTCTTT | . | TRBV29-1 | . | TRBJ1-1
CASSIQGRRNTEAFF | TGTGCCAGCAGCATACAGGGTAGAAGGAACACTGAAGCTTTCTTT | . | TRBV5-4 | few | TRBJ1-1
CASSLTGYQNSPLHF | TGCGCCAGCAGCCTGACTGGATATCAAAATTCACCCCTCCACTTT | . | TRBV5-1 | . | TRBJ1-6
CASSPADRAWETQYF | TGTGCCAGCAGCCCAGCGGACAGGGCCTGGGAGACCCAGTACTTC | TRBD1 | TRBV7-9 | . | TRBJ2-5
CASSLWRGGNTEAFF | TGTGCCAGCAGCTTATGGCGGGGAGGGAACACTGAAGCTTTCTTT | . | TRBV7-3 | . | TRBJ1-1
CASSQDRVGEQFF | TGTGCCAGCAGCCAGGACAGGGTGGGTGAGCAGTTCTTC | TRBD1 | TRBV11-3 | once | TRBJ2-1
CASGTSGNEQFF | TGTGCCAGCGGGACTAGCGGGAATGAGCAGTTCTTC | TRBD2 | TRBV2 | . | TRBJ2-1
CASSDFDIYLVNTEAFF | TGTGCCAGCAGTGATTTCGACATATATTTGGTGAACACTGAAGCTTTCTTT | . | TRBV6-1 | few | TRBJ1-1
CASSPPGLTNTEAFF | TGTGCCAGCTCACCACCGGGACTGACGAACACTGAAGCTTTCTTT | . | TRBV18 | . | TRBJ1-1
CASKIGTGSYEQYF | TGCGCCAGTAAAATCGGGACAGGGTCCTACGAGCAGTACTTC | TRBD1 | TRBV5-1 | . | TRBJ2-7
CASSHPNRVYGYTF | TGCGCCAGCAGCCATCCCAACAGGGTCTATGGCTACACCTTC | . | TRBV4-1 | . | TRBJ1-2
CASSFDSPTNEKLFF | TGTGCCAGCAGCTTCGACAGCCCAACTAATGAAAAACTGTTTTTT | . | TRBV5-8 | . | TRBJ1-4
CASSLTGTSYQPQHF | TGTGCCAGCAGCTTAACGGGGACATCGTATCAGCCCCAGCATTTT | . | TRBV7-3 | . | TRBJ1-5
CASRTSGGDYNEQFF | TGTGCCAGTAGAACTAGCGGGGGGGATTACAATGAGCAGTTCTTC | TRBD2 | TRBV19 | . | TRBJ2-1
CATRSRDSPGNTIYF | TGTGCCACCAGGAGCCGGGACAGCCCTGGAAACACCATATATTTT | TRBD1 | TRBV15 | . | TRBJ1-3
CASSESLGGMNTEAFF | TGCGCCAGCAGTGAGTCCCTCGGGGGGATGAACACTGAAGCTTTCTTT | . | TRBV10-2 | few | TRBJ1-1
CASRSLAGGEDEQYF | TGTGCCAGCAGGTCACTAGCGGGGGGGGAGGACGAGCAGTACTTC | TRBD2 | TRBV6-5 | . | TRBJ2-7
CSARQYTDTQYF | TGCAGCGCTCGTCAGTACACAGATACGCAGTATTTT | . | TRBV29-1 | . | TRBJ2-3